Here is one T cell receptor beta chain with its context. cDNA libraries for TCR alpha and TCR beta, carrying sample barcodes and UMIs, came from 5'RACE with constant-segment primers. TCRdb reanalysed the 5' RACE reads using MiXCR and keeps one entry per CDR3 protein. This sample has about 190,000 distinct CDR3 sequences, with roughly 18% found just once. These data are taken from a study of T-cell memory formation after mild COVID-19. Germline V gene sequence: CDR1 SGHTA, CDR2 FQGNSA. The CDR3 length is 13 residues. V was clipped by 10 bases and J by 9 bases; unmatched bases: 9. This sequence originates from an adult woman who had mild COVID-19 (a few samples of this study predate the infection). Cell type and time point are not known. Sequencing was done on a sample of PBMCs or a T cell subset sorted from them (not recorded which). V gene TRBV7-2 combines with J gene TRBJ2-1; 10 nucleotides match TRBD1. DNA of the CDR3: TGTGCCACCTCAGGGGACAGGGGTTTTGAGCAGTTCTTC. Translated: CATSGDRGFEQFF.